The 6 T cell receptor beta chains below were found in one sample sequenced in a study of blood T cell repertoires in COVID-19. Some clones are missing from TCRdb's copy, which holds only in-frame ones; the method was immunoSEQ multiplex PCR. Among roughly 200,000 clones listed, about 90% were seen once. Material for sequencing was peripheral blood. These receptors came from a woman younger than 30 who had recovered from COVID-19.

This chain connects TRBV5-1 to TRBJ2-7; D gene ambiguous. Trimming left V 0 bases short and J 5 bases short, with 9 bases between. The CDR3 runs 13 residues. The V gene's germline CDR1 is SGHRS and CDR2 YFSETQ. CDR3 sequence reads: CASSLVQFNEQYF. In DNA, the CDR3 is TGCGCCAGCAGCTTGGTACAGTTCAACGAGCAGTACTTC. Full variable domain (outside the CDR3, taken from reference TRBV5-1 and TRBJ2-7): KAGVTQTPRYLIKTRGQQVTLSCSPISGHRSVSWYQQTPGQGLQFLFEYFSETQRNKGNFPGRFSGRQFSNSRSEMNVSTLELGDSALYLCASSLVQFNEQYFGPGTRLTVT.

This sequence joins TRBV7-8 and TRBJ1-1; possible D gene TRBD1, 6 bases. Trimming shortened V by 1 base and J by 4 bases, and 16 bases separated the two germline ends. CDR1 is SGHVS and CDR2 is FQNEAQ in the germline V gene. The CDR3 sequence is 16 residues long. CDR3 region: CASSLGWFRGFTEAFF. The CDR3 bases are TGTGCCAGCAGCTTAGGCTGGTTCAGGGGATTCACTGAAGCTTTCTTT.

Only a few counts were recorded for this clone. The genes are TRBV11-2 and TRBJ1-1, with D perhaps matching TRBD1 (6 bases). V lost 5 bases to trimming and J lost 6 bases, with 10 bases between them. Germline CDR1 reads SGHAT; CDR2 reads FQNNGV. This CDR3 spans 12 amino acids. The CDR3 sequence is CASSQQGPEAFF. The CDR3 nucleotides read TGTGCCAGCAGCCAACAGGGCCCTGAAGCTTTCTTT.

CDR3 in amino acids: CASSQQGGIDEKLFF. The CDR3 DNA sequence: TGTGCCAGCAGCCAGCAGGGAGGGATAGATGAAAAACTGTTTTTT. This chain uses TRBV7-9 with TRBJ1-4; possibly TRBD1 for D (5 bases). This CDR3 is 15 amino acids long. The V gene's germline CDR1 is SEHNR and CDR2 FQNEAQ (reference sequence). The V end was cut by 5 bases, the J end by 6 bases, with 16 bases between.

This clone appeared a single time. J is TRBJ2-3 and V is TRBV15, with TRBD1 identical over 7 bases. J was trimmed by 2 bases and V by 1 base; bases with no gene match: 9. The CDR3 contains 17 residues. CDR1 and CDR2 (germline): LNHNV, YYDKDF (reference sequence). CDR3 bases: TGTGCCACCAGCAGAGCGCCGGGACAGACCGCCACAGATACGCAGTATTTT. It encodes CATSRAPGQTATDTQYF.

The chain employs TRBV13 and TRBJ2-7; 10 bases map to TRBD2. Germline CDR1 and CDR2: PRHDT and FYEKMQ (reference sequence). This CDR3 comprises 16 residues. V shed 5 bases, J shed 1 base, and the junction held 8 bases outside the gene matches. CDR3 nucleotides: TGTGCCAGCAGCGGACTTAGCGGGAGGAAATCCTACGAGCAGTACTTC. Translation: CASSGLSGRKSYEQYF.